This T cell receptor beta chain emerged from a study of CD8+CD57+ T cells in acquired aplastic anemia. General observations from the study: The study identified roughly 29 CD8+ CDR3 sequences shared by patients and controls.

Patients chosen for sequencing had CD8+CD57+ cells that had expanded, as shown by flow cytometry. Receipt of therapy had not occurred in any patient by the time of blood sampling. Germline V gene sequence: CDR1 SGHTA, CDR2 FQGTGA. There are 18 residues in the CDR3. Trimming at V came to 2 bases and at J to 3 bases, leaving 13 bases not matched to a gene. This clonotype was seen many times. Its antigen is unidentified. The study profiled TCR beta VDJ and CDR3 using genomic DNA as template. A single record per CDR3 protein comes from TCRdb applying MiXCR to the reads. This sample has over 250,000 distinct CDR3 sequences, with roughly 53% found just once.

This sequence was found in a human donor with aplastic anemia. Source material: sorted CD4+, CD8+, or CD8+CD57+ T cells (not recorded which) from PBMCs. This chain uses TRBV7-3 with TRBJ2-3; TRBD2 matches 8 bases. This CDR3 reads CASSLDPRGGVSTDTQYF. The CDR3 DNA reads TGTGCCAGCAGCTTAGACCCACGGGGGGGCGTTTCGACAGATACGCAGTATTTT.